This TCR beta chain was identified during a study of cytomegalovirus exposure and HLA in healthy donors. Overall study findings and caveats: According to a subsequent analysis, TCR clusters identified in the first cohort showed a tendency to co-occur across the 120 or so validation repertoires.

Clones were sequenced by immunoSEQ multiplex PCR, and TCRdb holds only the in-frame ones, with some missing. The sample has about 56,000 clones, approximately 90% seen once. The CDR3 has 14 amino acids. Germline assignment: CDR1 MNHEY and CDR2 SVGAGI. V was cut by 6 bases and J by 6 bases, with 17 bases left in between. This clone was counted only a few times. Antigen specificity is unknown. The TCR was taken from a man between 18 and 35 years old in good health and CMV-seronegative. The chain employs TRBV6-5 and TRBJ1-2; D ambiguous. What was sequenced was PBMCs. In DNA form, the CDR3 reads TGTGCCAGCAGGAGGGCTTTCCGCGACAATGGCTACACCTTC. Protein sequence: CASRRAFRDNGYTF.